This is a list of T cell receptor beta chains from one sample in a study of T cells in Graves' hyperthyroidism and ophthalmopathy. MiXCR was run by TCRdb on the multiplex PCR reads, yielding one entry per CDR3 protein. Found here are about 350,000 distinct CDR3 sequences, roughly 18% of them singletons; the top ten hold about 14%. Sequencing was carried out using blood. Every receptor here comes from a middle-aged woman with Graves' ophthalmopathy. The conserved cysteine and the conserved F or W are not part of the CDR3 here. Size tells how often a clone was seen (once, few, many) or the class of an expanded clone, and some rows leave it out.

v_gene,j_gene,abundance,CDR3aa
TRBV12-3/TRBV12-4,TRBJ1-2,many,ASSRRGGLLVRGYT
TRBV20-1,TRBJ2-7,many,SASGGLGLC
TRBV12-3/TRBV12-4,TRBJ2-5,NA,ASSSQPGETQY
TRBV27,TRBJ2-7,NA,ASSGRVGEQY
TRBV11-2,TRBJ1-1,many,ASSFGVGLLNTEAF
TRBV5-1,TRBJ1-1,NA,ASSALGAYTEAF
TRBV6-1,TRBJ1-1,NA,ASRGTGSINTEAF
TRBV5-1,TRBJ2-6,many,ASSSQWTGRAGANVLT
TRBV6-1,TRBJ2-7,many,ASLSTGDSSYEQY
TRBV12-3/TRBV12-4,TRBJ2-5,NA,ASSSPGLAGDSTQY
TRBV7-9,TRBJ2-2,many,ASSSFDRANTGELF
TRBV27,TRBJ1-1,NA,ASRNTGVGTEAF
TRBV20-1,TRBJ1-2,many,SADTDRAATKSYGYT
TRBV30,TRBJ2-1,many,AWSIRSYNEQF
TRBV7-2,TRBJ2-2,many,ASSLTGQSTGELF
TRBV12-3/TRBV12-4,TRBJ1-2,NA,ASSQPGPYGYT